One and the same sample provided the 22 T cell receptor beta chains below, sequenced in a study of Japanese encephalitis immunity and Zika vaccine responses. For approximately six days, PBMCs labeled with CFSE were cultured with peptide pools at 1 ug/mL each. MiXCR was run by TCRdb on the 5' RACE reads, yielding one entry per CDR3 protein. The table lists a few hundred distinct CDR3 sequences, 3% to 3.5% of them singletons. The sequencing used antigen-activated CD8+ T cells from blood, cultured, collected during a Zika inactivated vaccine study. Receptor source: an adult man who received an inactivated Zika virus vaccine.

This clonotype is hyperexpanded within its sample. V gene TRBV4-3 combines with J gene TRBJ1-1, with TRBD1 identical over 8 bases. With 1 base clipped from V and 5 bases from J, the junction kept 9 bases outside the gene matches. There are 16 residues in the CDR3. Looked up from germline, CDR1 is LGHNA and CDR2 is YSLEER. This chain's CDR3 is CASSQGQGNRKTEAFF. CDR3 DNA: TGCGCCAGCAGCCAAGGACAGGGGAATAGAAAAACTGAAGCTTTCTTT.

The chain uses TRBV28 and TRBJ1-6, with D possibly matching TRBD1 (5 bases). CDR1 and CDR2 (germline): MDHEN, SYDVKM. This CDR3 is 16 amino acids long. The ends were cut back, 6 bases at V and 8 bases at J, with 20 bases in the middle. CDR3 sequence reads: CASRFIRRGLDSPLHF. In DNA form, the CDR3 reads TGTGCCAGCAGATTTATACGACGGGGCCTGGATTCACCCCTCCACTTT.

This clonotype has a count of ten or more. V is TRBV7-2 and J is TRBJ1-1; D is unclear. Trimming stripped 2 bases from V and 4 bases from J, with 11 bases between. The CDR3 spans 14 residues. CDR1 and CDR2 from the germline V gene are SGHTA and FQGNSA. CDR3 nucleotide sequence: TGTGCCAGCAGCTTACGAAGGGTCGGCACTGAAGCTTTCTTT. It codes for CASSLRRVGTEAFF.

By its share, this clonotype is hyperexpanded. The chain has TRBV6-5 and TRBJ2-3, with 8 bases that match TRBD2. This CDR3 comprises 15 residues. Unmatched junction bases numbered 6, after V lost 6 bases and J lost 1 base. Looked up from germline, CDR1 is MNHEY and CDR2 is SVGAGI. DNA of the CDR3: TGTGCCAGCAGCCGAACTAGCGGAGGCACAGATACGCAGTATTTT. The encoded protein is CASSRTSGGTDTQYF.

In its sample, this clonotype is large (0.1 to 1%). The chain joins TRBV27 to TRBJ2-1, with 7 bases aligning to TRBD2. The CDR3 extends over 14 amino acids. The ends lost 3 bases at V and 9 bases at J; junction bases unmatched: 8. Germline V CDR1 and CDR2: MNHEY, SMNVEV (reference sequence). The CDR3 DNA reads TGTGCCAGCAGTTTGGGGGGGGGATCTTTTGAGCAGTTCTTC. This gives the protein CASSLGGGSFEQFF.

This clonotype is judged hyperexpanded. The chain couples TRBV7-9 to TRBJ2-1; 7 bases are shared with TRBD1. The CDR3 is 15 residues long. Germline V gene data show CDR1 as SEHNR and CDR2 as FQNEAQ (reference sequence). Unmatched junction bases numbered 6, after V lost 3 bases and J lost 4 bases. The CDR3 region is CASSLGDSAYNEQFF. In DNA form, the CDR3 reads TGTGCCAGCAGCTTGGGGGACAGTGCTTACAATGAGCAGTTCTTC.

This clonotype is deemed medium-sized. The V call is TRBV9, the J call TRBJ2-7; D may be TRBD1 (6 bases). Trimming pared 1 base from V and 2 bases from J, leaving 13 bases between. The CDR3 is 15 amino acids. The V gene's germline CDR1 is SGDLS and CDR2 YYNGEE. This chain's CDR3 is CASSVSPQGPYEQYF. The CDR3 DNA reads TGTGCCAGCAGCGTATCTCCCCAGGGGCCCTACGAGCAGTACTTC.

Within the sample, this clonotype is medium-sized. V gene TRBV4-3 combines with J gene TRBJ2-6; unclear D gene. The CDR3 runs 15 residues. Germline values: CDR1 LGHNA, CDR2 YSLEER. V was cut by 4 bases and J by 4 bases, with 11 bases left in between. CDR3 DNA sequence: TGCGCCAGCAGCCCTTATTTGGGGGGGGCCAACGTCCTGACTTTC. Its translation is CASSPYLGGANVLTF.

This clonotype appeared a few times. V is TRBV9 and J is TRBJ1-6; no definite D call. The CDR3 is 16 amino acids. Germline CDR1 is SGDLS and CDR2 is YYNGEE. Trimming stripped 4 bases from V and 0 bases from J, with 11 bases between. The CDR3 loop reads CASSRQESSYNSPLHF. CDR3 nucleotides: TGTGCCAGCAGCCGGCAGGAGAGCTCCTATAATTCACCCCTCCACTTT.

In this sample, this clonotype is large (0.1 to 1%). CDR3 in DNA: TGTGCCAGCAGCCAAGTTGCGGGGGGCACAGATACGCAGTATTTT. Amino acids: CASSQVAGGTDTQYF. This chain joins TRBV3-1 and TRBJ2-3, with 7 bases matching TRBD2. Germline values: CDR1 LGHDT, CDR2 YNNKEL (reference sequence). The trim removed 1 base at V and 1 base at J, leaving 2 bases unmatched. The CDR3 has 15 amino acids.

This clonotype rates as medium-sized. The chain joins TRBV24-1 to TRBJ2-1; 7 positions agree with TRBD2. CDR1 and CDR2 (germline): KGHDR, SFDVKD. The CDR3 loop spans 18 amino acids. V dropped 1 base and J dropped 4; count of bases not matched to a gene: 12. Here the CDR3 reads CATSDFSGASGLYNEQFF. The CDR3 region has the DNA TGTGCCACCAGTGATTTCTCCGGGGCTAGCGGTTTATACAATGAGCAGTTCTTC.

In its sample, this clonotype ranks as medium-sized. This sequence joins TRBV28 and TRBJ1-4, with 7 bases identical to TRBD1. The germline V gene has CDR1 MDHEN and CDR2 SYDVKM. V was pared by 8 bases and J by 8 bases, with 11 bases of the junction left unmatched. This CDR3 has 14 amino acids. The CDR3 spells CASGTDRLSEKLFF. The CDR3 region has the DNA TGTGCCAGCGGGACGGACAGGCTAAGCGAAAAACTGTTTTTT.

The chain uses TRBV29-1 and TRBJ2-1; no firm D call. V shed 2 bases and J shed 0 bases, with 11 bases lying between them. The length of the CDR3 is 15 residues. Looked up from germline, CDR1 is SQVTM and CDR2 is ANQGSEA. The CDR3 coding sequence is TGCAGCGTTGAAAGGCAGCAAAGCTCCTACAATGAGCAGTTCTTC. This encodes CSVERQQSSYNEQFF.

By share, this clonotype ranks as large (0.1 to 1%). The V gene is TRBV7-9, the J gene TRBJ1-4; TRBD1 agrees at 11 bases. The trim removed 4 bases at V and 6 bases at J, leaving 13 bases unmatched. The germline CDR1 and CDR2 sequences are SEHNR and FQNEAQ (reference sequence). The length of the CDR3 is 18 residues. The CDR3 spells CASSYPGQGDWEDEKLFF. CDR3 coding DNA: TGTGCCAGCAGCTATCCGGGACAGGGGGATTGGGAGGATGAAAAACTGTTTTTT.

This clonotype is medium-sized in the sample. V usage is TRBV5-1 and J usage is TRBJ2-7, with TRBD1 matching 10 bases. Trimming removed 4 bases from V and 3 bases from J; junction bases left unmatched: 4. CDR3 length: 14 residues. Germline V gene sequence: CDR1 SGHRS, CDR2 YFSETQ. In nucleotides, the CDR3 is TGCGCCAGCAGCGCTGGACAGGGGGACTACGAGCAGTACTTC. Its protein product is CASSAGQGDYEQYF.

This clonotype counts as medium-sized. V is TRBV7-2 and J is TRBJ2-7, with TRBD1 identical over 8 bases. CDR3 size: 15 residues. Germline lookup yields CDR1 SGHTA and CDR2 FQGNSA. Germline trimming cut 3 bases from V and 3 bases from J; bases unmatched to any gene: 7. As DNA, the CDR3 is TGTGCCAGCAGCTTCCAAGGACAGGGAGGCTACGAGCAGTACTTC. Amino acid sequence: CASSFQGQGGYEQYF.

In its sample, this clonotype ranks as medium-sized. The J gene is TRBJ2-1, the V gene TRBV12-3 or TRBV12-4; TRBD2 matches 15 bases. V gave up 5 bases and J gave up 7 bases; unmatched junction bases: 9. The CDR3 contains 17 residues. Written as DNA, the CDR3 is TGTGCCAGCAGTGACCCGGATGGGACTAGCGGGGGGAATGAGCAGTTCTTC. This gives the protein CASSDPDGTSGGNEQFF.

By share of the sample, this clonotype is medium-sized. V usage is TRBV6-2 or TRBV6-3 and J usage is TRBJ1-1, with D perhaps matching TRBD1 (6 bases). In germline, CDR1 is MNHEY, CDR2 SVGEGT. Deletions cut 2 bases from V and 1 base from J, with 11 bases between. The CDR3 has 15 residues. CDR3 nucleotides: TGTGCCAGCAGTTACCCCGTACAGGGGAACACTGAAGCTTTCTTT. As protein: CASSYPVQGNTEAFF.

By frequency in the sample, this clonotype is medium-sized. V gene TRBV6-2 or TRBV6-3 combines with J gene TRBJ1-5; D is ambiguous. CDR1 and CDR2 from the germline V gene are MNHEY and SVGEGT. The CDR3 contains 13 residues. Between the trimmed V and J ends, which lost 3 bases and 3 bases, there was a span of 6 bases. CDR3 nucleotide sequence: TGTGCCAGCAGTTATAAGGACAATCAGCCCCAGCATTTT. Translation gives CASSYKDNQPQHF.

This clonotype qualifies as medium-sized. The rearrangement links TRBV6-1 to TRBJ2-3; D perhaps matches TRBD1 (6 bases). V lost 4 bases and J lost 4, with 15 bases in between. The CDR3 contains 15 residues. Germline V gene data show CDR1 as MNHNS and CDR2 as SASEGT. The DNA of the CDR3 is TGTGCCAGCAGTGTTAGCCCAGGGGCTGCAGATACGCAGTATTTT. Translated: CASSVSPGAADTQYF.

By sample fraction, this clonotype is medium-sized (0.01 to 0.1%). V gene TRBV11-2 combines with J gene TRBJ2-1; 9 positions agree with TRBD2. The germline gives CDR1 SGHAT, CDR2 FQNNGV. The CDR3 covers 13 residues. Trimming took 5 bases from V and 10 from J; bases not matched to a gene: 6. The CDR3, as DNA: TGTGCCAGCAGCCCGGCGGGGGGGGGAGAGCAGTTCTTC. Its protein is CASSPAGGGEQFF.

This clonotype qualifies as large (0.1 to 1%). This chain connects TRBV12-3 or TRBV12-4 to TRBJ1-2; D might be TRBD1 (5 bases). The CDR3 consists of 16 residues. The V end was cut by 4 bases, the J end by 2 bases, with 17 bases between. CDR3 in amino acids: CASSSNTRTRNYGYTF. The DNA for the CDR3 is TGTGCCAGCAGTTCGAATACGCGGACAAGAAACTATGGCTACACCTTC.